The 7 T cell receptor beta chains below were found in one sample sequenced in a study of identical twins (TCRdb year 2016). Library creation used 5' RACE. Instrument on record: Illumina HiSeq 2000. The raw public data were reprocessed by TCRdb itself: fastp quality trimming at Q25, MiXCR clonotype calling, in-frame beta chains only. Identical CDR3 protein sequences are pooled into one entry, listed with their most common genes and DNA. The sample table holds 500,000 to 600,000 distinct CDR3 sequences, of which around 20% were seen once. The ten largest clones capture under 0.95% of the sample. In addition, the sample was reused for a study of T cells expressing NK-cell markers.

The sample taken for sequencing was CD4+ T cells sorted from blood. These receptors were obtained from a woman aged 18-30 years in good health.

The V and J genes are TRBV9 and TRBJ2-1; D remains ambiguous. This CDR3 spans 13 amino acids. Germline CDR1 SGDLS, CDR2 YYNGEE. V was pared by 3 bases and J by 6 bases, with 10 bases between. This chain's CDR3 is CASSGPLSNEQFF. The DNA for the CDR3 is TGTGCCAGCAGCGGCCCCCTAAGCAATGAGCAGTTCTTC.

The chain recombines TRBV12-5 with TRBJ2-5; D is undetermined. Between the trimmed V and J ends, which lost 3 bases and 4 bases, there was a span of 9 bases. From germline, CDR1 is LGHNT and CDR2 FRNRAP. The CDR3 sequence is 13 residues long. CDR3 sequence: CASGFSGGETQYF. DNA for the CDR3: TGTGCTAGTGGTTTCTCCGGCGGAGAGACCCAGTACTTC. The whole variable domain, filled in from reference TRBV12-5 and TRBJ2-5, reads DARVTQTPRHKVTEMGQEVTMRCQPILGHNTVFWYRQTMMQGLELLAYFRNRAPLDDSGMPKDRFSAEMPDATLATLKIQPSEPRDSAVYFCASGFSGGETQYFGPGTRLLVL.

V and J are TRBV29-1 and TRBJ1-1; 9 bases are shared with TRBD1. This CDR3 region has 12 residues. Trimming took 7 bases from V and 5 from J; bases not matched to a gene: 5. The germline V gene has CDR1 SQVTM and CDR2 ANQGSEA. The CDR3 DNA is TGCAGCGCTGACAGGGGGAAGACTGAAGCTTTCTTT. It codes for CSADRGKTEAFF.

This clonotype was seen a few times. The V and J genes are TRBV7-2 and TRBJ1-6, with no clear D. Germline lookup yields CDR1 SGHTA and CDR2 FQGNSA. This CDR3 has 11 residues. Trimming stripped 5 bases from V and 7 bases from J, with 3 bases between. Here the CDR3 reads CASSVNSPLHF. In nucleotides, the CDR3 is TGTGCCAGCAGCGTAAATTCACCCCTCCACTTT.

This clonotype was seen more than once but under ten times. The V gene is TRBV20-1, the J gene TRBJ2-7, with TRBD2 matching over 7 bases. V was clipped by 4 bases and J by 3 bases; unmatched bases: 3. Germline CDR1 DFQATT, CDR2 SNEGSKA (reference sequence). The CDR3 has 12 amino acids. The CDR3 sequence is CSANKRDYEQYF. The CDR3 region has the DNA TGCAGTGCTAATAAGCGGGACTACGAGCAGTACTTC.

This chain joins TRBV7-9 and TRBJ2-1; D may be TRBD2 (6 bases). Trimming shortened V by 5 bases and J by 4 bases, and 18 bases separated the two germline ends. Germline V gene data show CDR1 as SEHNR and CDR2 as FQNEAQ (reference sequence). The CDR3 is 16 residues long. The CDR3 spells CASSLIGDSNYNEQFF. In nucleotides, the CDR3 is TGTGCCAGCAGCCTCATCGGGGACTCGAATTACAATGAGCAGTTCTTC. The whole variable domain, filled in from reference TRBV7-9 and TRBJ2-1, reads DTGVSQNPRHKITKRGQNVTFRCDPISEHNRLYWYRQTLGQGPEFLTYFQNEAQLEKSRLLSDRFSAERPKGSFSTLEIQRTEQGDSAMYLCASSLIGDSNYNEQFFGPGTRLTVL.

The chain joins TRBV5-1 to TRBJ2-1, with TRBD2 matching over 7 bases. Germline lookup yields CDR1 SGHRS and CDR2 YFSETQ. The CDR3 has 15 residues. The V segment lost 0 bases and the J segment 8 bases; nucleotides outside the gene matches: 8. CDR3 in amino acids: CASSLGLVRGYEQFF. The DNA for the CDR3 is TGCGCCAGCAGCTTGGGATTGGTGCGGGGGTATGAGCAGTTCTTC.